These T cell receptor beta chains were read from a single sample in a study of CD8 T cells in ankylosing spondylitis. One entry per CDR3 protein results from TCRdb running MiXCR on the 5' RACE reads. This sample carries about 420,000 distinct CDR3 sequences, 20% to 25% of them seen once, and the ten largest clones take about 15%. Sequencing was performed on blood, either unsorted or a sorted T cell fraction (not recorded which). The receptor source for this set is a male donor with ankylosing spondylitis. CDR3s include the opening cysteine and the closing phenylalanine or tryptophan. The order of the fields is J gene, V gene, clone size, D gene, CDR3 protein, CDR3 DNA. The D gene is left open where the match is weak. Rows may omit the clone size; those that give it use once, few, many or a size class.

TRBJ2-7,TRBV10-3,few,TRBD2,CAISGGLAGEQYF,TGTGCCATCAGTGGGGGACTAGCGGGCGAGCAGTACTTC
TRBJ2-5,TRBV6-2/TRBV6-3,.,TRBD1,CASKKTGVQETQYF,TGTGCCAGCAAAAAGACAGGGGTGCAAGAGACCCAGTACTTC
TRBJ2-1,TRBV4-2,.,.,CASSQGGGGNNEQFF,TGTGCCAGCAGCCAAGGAGGGGGTGGAAACAATGAGCAGTTCTTC
TRBJ1-2,TRBV12-3/TRBV12-4,.,.,CASSPAPPGYGYTF,TGTGCCAGCAGTCCGGCCCCGCCGGGTTATGGCTACACCTTC
TRBJ2-1,TRBV2,.,.,CASTVRMSLDNEQFF,TGTGCCAGCACCGTAAGGATGTCGCTAGACAATGAGCAGTTCTTC
TRBJ2-3,TRBV28,.,TRBD1,CASTLRGQGALYTQYF,TGTGCCAGCACACTAAGGGGACAGGGGGCTTTGTATACGCAGTATTTT
TRBJ2-2,TRBV4-2,few,TRBD2,CASSQDWGLNTGELFF,TGTGCCAGCAGCCAAGATTGGGGACTAAACACCGGGGAGCTGTTTTTT
TRBJ1-5,TRBV28,.,.,CASSFADNRYSNQPQHF,TGTGCCAGCAGTTTCGCGGACAACCGATATAGCAATCAGCCCCAGCATTTT
TRBJ2-1,TRBV11-3,.,TRBD2,CASSSSGNNYNEQFF,TGTGCCAGCAGCAGTAGCGGGAATAACTACAATGAGCAGTTCTTC
TRBJ2-7,TRBV28,.,.,CASAPMGPTSYEQYF,TGTGCCAGCGCCCCAATGGGGCCTACCTCCTACGAGCAGTACTTC
TRBJ2-1,TRBV29-1,.,.,CSVEESGGGEQFF,TGCAGCGTTGAAGAGTCCGGGGGTGGAGAGCAGTTCTTC
TRBJ2-1,TRBV20-1,.,TRBD2,CSARLAGESYNEQFF,TGCAGTGCGAGACTAGCGGGAGAGTCCTACAATGAGCAGTTCTTC
TRBJ2-1,TRBV7-8,few,.,CASSLAFGGRVSINEQFF,TGTGCCAGCAGCTTAGCGTTTGGGGGGCGGGTTTCTATAAATGAGCAGTTCTTC
TRBJ1-1,TRBV3-1,few,TRBD1,CASSLGTGTSQNTEAFF,TGTGCCAGCAGCCTTGGGACAGGAACCTCGCAGAACACTGAAGCTTTCTTT
TRBJ2-4,TRBV4-3,few,TRBD1,CASSQARGMTKNIQYF,TGCGCCAGCAGCCAAGCCAGGGGGATGACCAAAAACATTCAGTACTTC
TRBJ2-5,TRBV20-1,.,.,CSARDLLGETQYF,TGCAGTGCTAGAGATCTGTTGGGAGAGACCCAGTACTTC
TRBJ2-1,TRBV7-3,many,.,CASSLSGSNNEQFF,TGTGCCAGCAGCTTAAGTGGGAGTAACAATGAGCAGTTCTTC
TRBJ2-5,TRBV7-9,few,TRBD2,CASSLEWGGRQETQYF,TGTGCCAGCAGCTTAGAGTGGGGGGGTCGTCAAGAGACCCAGTACTTC
TRBJ1-5,TRBV12-3/TRBV12-4,.,.,CASSFSQARQPQHF,TGTGCCAGCAGTTTCAGCCAGGCTCGACAGCCCCAGCATTTT
TRBJ2-7,TRBV10-3,.,TRBD2,CATRTSGSIHEQYF,TGTGCCACCAGGACTAGCGGGAGTATCCACGAGCAGTACTTC
TRBJ2-5,TRBV4-1,many,.,CASRAGANSRGPQETQYF,TGCGCCAGCAGAGCAGGGGCAAACTCCCGTGGACCCCAAGAGACCCAGTACTTC
TRBJ2-1,TRBV5-5,few,TRBD1,CASGERAGQGYNEQFF,TGTGCCAGCGGTGAGCGGGCGGGACAGGGATACAATGAGCAGTTCTTC
TRBJ2-5,TRBV2,.,.,CASEGGGGPPTQYF,TGTGCAAGCGAAGGAGGGGGCGGACCACCGACCCAGTACTTC
TRBJ2-3,TRBV7-2,.,TRBD2,CASSPIAGPRDTQYF,TGTGCCAGCAGCCCAATAGCGGGCCCGAGGGATACGCAGTATTTT
TRBJ2-4,TRBV15,.,.,CATSRDLFSGTNIQYF,TGTGCCACCAGCAGAGATCTTTTTAGCGGAACAAACATTCAGTACTTC
TRBJ2-2,TRBV9,.,TRBD2,CASSVVAGADTGELFF,TGTGCCAGCAGCGTTGTAGCGGGCGCCGACACCGGGGAGCTGTTTTTT
TRBJ2-7,TRBV20-1,few,.,CSASLGLYEQYF,TGCAGTGCTAGTCTCGGACTCTACGAGCAGTACTTC
TRBJ1-3,TRBV5-1,.,.,CASSLDSSGNTIYF,TGCGCCAGCAGCTTAGACAGCTCTGGAAACACCATATATTTT
TRBJ2-5,TRBV5-1,.,.,CASRGEETQYF,TGCGCCAGCAGGGGGGAAGAGACCCAGTACTTC
TRBJ2-7,TRBV6-2/TRBV6-3,few,TRBD1,CASSFSPSTGGYEQYF,TGTGCCAGCAGTTTCAGCCCCAGCACAGGGGGCTACGAGCAGTACTTC